The entry below describes one T cell receptor (beta chain). As yet, its antigen is unknown. The sample carries other DNA sequences with the same CDR3. It was with 60 Vbeta and 13 Jbeta primers that the PCR ran. Only in-frame clones appear in the TCRdb table, and some are missing; sequencing was by immunoSEQ multiplex PCR. The table lists about 190,000 clones, over 70% of them singletons. V was trimmed by 7 bases and J by 1 base, leaving 4 bases between them. The CDR3 contains 10 residues. The germline gives CDR1 SQVTM, CDR2 ANQGSEA. This specimen comes from a study of cytomegalovirus exposure and HLA in healthy donors. Overall study findings and caveats: The study carried out a later analysis of TCR beta sequences. It associated around 17,000 of them with specific HLA alleles at a false discovery rate of 0.05.

The source is a woman in her twenties or thirties in good health and CMV-seropositive. The chain uses TRBV29-1 and TRBJ1-1; no reliable D call. Sample: PBMCs. CDR3 sequence reads: CSGRNTEAFF. In DNA, the CDR3 is TGCAGCGGCAGGAACACTGAAGCTTTCTTT. The complete variable domain, with remaining parts taken from reference TRBV29-1 and TRBJ1-1, reads SAVISQKPSRDICQRGTSLTIQCQVDSQVTMMFWYRQQPGQSLTLIATANQGSEATYESGFVIDKFPISRPNLTFSTLTVSNMSPEDSSIYLCSGRNTEAFFGQGTRLTVV.